This T cell receptor beta chain emerged from a study of siplizumab effects on memory and regulatory T cells. Study results and caveats: Naive T cell populations appeared to exhibit greater diversity than memory cells and appeared to be major alloresponse contributors. Siplizumab produced a significant reduction in alloreactive sequences that were traceable to unstimulated CD4+ memory cells. Only a minority of proliferating CD4+ or CD8+ clones had an assignable naive or memory phenotype, with roughly 80-96% lacking one.

Produced via immunoSEQ multiplex PCR; TCRdb's table is partial and in-frame only. Altogether about 100,000 clones are present, 91% being singletons, with the ten largest covering 0.14% to 0.15%. V was cut by 0 bases and J by 5 bases, with 7 bases left in between. The CDR3 runs to 13 residues. Germline CDR1 and CDR2: MGHDK and SYGVNS. Comments on this clone: Its antigen is still unknown.

Material: CD4+ T cells sorted from blood. V and J are TRBV25-1 and TRBJ2-5; D is unclear. This receptor was identified in a human donor in good health. The DNA of the CDR3 is TGTGCCAGCAGTGAATATTCCCGGGAGACCCAGTACTTC. Amino acids: CASSEYSRETQYF.